These 28 T cell receptor beta chains were all obtained from the same sample, sequenced in a study of blood T cell repertoires in COVID-19. The repertoire was sequenced with immunoSEQ multiplex PCR; TCRdb's copy has only in-frame clones and lacks some. The sample has under 200,000 clones, 86% seen once. Source material: PBMCs or T cells enriched from blood (not recorded which). The origin of the receptors is a man aged 35 to 55 with acute COVID-19.

The rearrangement joins TRBV29-1 to TRBJ2-2, with D perhaps TRBD2 (6 bases). The CDR3 loop spans 16 amino acids. Trimming removed 2 bases at V and 7 bases at J, with 20 bases between. Germline V gene sequence: CDR1 SQVTM, CDR2 ANQGSEA. The CDR3 is CSVERRDGGIHGELFF. The CDR3 nucleotides are TGCAGCGTTGAAAGGCGGGATGGGGGAATCCACGGGGAGCTGTTTTTT.

The chain has TRBV11-1 and TRBJ2-1; tentatively, D is TRBD2 (6 bases). The V end lost 4 bases, the J end lost 0 bases, and 7 bases lay between the germline ends. Germline V lookup: CDR1 SGHAT, CDR2 FQDESV (reference sequence). This CDR3 region has 14 residues. The CDR3 reads CASSSSASYNEQFF. The CDR3 coding sequence is TGTGCCAGCAGCTCTAGCGCCTCCTACAATGAGCAGTTCTTC.

The chain combines TRBV11-2 with TRBJ2-7, with D possibly TRBD2 on 7 matching bases. Trimming shortened V by 1 base and J by 2 bases, and 18 bases separated the two germline ends. Germline V lookup: CDR1 SGHAT, CDR2 FQNNGV. This CDR3 region has 17 residues. The CDR3 coding sequence is TGTGCCAGCAGCTTAGGGCCTGGGGGGGCGTTCGCCTACGAGCAGTACTTC. This sequence encodes CASSLGPGGAFAYEQYF.

This clone was picked up many times. The gene calls are TRBV12-5 and TRBJ2-7; TRBD1 matches at 8 bases. The CDR3 has 15 amino acids. CDR1 is LGHNT, CDR2 FRNRAP, per germline. V trimming: 11 bases; J trimming: 2 bases; junction bases outside the gene matches: 14. CDR3 nucleotides: TGTGCTGGGGACAGAGGACAGGGAGCAACCTACGAGCAGTACTTC. It is translated as CAGDRGQGATYEQYF.

J is TRBJ2-1 and V is TRBV9, with 8 bases aligning to TRBD2. The CDR3 totals 14 residues. The germline V gene encodes CDR1 SGDLS and CDR2 YYNGEE. The ends lost 3 bases at V and 6 bases at J; junction bases unmatched: 5. The CDR3 region has the DNA TGTGCCAGCAGCGCATATACTAGCGGCAATGAGCAGTTCTTC. Protein sequence: CASSAYTSGNEQFF.

The chain couples TRBV11-3 to TRBJ2-1, with D tentatively TRBD1 (6 bases). The germline CDR1 and CDR2 sequences are SGHNT and YENEEA. V was clipped by 5 bases and J by 10 bases, with 15 bases between them. There are 13 residues in the CDR3. Written as DNA, the CDR3 is TGTGCCAGCAGCATTTACGGGACACAGGAGCAGTTCTTC. This codes for CASSIYGTQEQFF.

The chain uses TRBV2 and TRBJ2-7; 7 positions agree with TRBD1. V lost 3 bases to trimming and J lost 5 bases; unmatched junction nucleotides: 4. Germline assignment: CDR1 SNHLY and CDR2 FYNNEI. The CDR3 is 13 amino acids. CDR3 region: CASSDGQADEQYF. CDR3 coding DNA: TGTGCCAGCAGTGACGGACAGGCCGACGAGCAGTACTTC.

The chain combines TRBV3-1 (or the pseudogene TRBV3-2) with TRBJ2-3; D is undetermined. The germline V and J ends were trimmed by 4 bases and 6 bases, with 17 bases remaining between them. The V gene's germline CDR1 is LGHDT and CDR2 YNNKEL (reference sequence). CDR3 length: 15 amino acids. DNA for the CDR3: TGTGCCAGCAGCCCTTCGACATCTGTAATGGATACGCAGTATTTT. Amino acids: CASSPSTSVMDTQYF.

CDR3 region: CASSLGTRQSYEQYF. CDR3 DNA sequence: TGTGCCAGCAGCCTAGGGACACGGCAATCCTACGAGCAGTACTTC. The rearrangement uses TRBV25-1 and TRBJ2-7, with D possibly TRBD1 on 6 matching bases. Germline V gives CDR1 MGHDK, CDR2 SYGVNS. The CDR3 runs to 15 residues. V was pared by 6 bases and J by 1 base, with 16 bases between.

The V gene is TRBV24-1, the J gene TRBJ2-7, with D unclear. V lost 4 bases and J lost 6, with 12 bases in between. This CDR3 has 13 residues. Germline V gives CDR1 KGHDR, CDR2 SFDVKD. CDR3 in DNA: TGTGCCACCAGTGACCCCGAGGTTGGCGAGCAGTACTTC. Translating it yields CATSDPEVGEQYF.

The chain recombines TRBV28 with TRBJ2-1, with D possibly TRBD1 on 6 matching bases. The CDR3 consists of 19 residues. Germline-derived CDR1 and CDR2 are MDHEN and SYDVKM. V was shortened by 4 bases and J by 1 base, with 23 bases between the two germline ends. DNA for the CDR3: TGTGCCAGCAGTTCTCCCTATTTTTCTGGGGGCCAGTCCTACAATGAGCAGTTCTTC. Its translation is CASSSPYFSGGQSYNEQFF.

The chain links TRBV24-1 to TRBJ2-1; 9 nucleotides match TRBD1. CDR3 size: 14 residues. With V trimmed by 9 bases and J by 6 bases, 8 bases remained unmatched. CDR1 and CDR2 from the germline V gene are KGHDR and SFDVKD. CDR3 bases: TGTGCCACCGCGGGGGACAGGGAAAGCAATGAGCAGTTCTTC. Translating gives CATAGDRESNEQFF.

This rearrangement joins TRBV3-1 (or the pseudogene TRBV3-2) to TRBJ2-7, with TRBD2 matching over 8 bases. Germline V CDR1 and CDR2: LGHDT, YNNKEL (reference sequence). CDR3 length equals 16 residues. The trim removed 1 base at V and 5 bases at J, leaving 10 bases unmatched. CDR3 in DNA: TGTGCCAGCAGCCAAGTCAAACTAGCGGCCGCACACGAGCAGTACTTC. Translated, it gives CASSQVKLAAAHEQYF.

The chain combines TRBV5-1 with TRBJ1-2; possibly TRBD1 for D (6 bases). The CDR3 is 17 amino acids. V lost 5 bases, J lost 0 bases, and 20 bases lay in between. The germline V gene encodes CDR1 SGHRS and CDR2 YFSETQ. Written as DNA, the CDR3 is TGCGCCAGCAGACAGGACAGCGGCCCAACCTCTAACTATGGCTACACCTTC. Protein product: CASRQDSGPTSNYGYTF.

This chain uses TRBV9 with TRBJ2-7; D is perhaps TRBD2 (5 bases). Per germline, CDR1 SGDLS and CDR2 YYNGEE. This CDR3 has 14 amino acids. The V end was cut by 4 bases, the J end by 9 bases, with 20 bases between. CDR3 nucleotides: TGTGCCAGCAGCAGGACTGACACTGATCTTTGGCAGTACTTC. The encoded protein is CASSRTDTDLWQYF.

The chain recombines TRBV28 with TRBJ1-2; 9 bases align to TRBD1. The V gene end was trimmed by 7 bases and the J gene end by 5 bases; junction bases not matched to a gene: 11. The CDR3 is made up of 15 amino acids. Germline CDR1 is MDHEN and CDR2 is SYDVKM. The CDR3 DNA sequence: TGTGCCAGCAACTATGCCGGGACAGGGCAATATGGCTACACCTTC. It encodes CASNYAGTGQYGYTF.

The chain is built from TRBV7-7 and TRBJ2-1; possible D gene TRBD2, 5 bases. Germline CDR1 and CDR2: SSHAT and FNYEAQ (reference sequence). The CDR3 totals 15 residues. Deletions cut 5 bases from V and 0 bases from J, with 11 bases between. CDR3 region: CASSAGMLSYNEQFF. The CDR3, as DNA: TGTGCCAGCAGCGCCGGGATGCTCTCCTACAATGAGCAGTTCTTC.

The rearrangement joins TRBV4-1 to TRBJ2-1; 8 positions match TRBD1. The CDR3 is made up of 17 amino acids. V was clipped by 0 bases and J by 3 bases; unmatched bases: 7. Germline V gene lookup returns CDR1 MGHRA and CDR2 YSYEKL. CDR3 sequence (DNA): TGCGCCAGCAGCCAAGAGGTAGGGACAGGTTTCTACAATGAGCAGTTCTTC. Protein sequence: CASSQEVGTGFYNEQFF.

V usage is TRBV28 and J usage is TRBJ1-1, with D tentatively TRBD1 (5 bases). This CDR3 comprises 14 residues. The germline V and J ends were trimmed by 4 bases and 5 bases, with 14 bases remaining between them. Per germline, CDR1 MDHEN and CDR2 SYDVKM. DNA of the CDR3: TGTGCCAGCAGTTCTCCCAGGGTGAGGACTGAAGCTTTCTTT. Protein sequence: CASSSPRVRTEAFF.

The V and J genes are TRBV28 and TRBJ2-2, with D possibly TRBD1 on 5 matching bases. The germline V and J ends were trimmed by 9 bases and 1 base, with 9 bases remaining between them. This CDR3 contains 13 residues. From germline, CDR1 is MDHEN and CDR2 SYDVKM. The CDR3 spells CASQRGNTGELFF. The CDR3 DNA sequence: TGTGCCAGTCAAAGGGGGAACACCGGGGAGCTGTTTTTT.

The rearrangement uses TRBV28 and TRBJ2-1, with unresolved D. V lost 6 bases and J lost 10, with 10 bases in between. The germline gives CDR1 MDHEN, CDR2 SYDVKM. CDR3 size: 11 residues. CDR3 region: CASRSFREQFF. In DNA form, the CDR3 reads TGTGCCAGCAGGTCCTTCCGGGAGCAGTTCTTC.

This clone occurred a few times. This rearrangement joins TRBV5-5 to TRBJ2-7, with 9 bases fitting TRBD1. This CDR3 comprises 15 residues. The V gene's germline CDR1 is SGHKS and CDR2 YYEKEE (reference sequence). V was clipped by 3 bases and J by 2 bases; unmatched bases: 6. The CDR3: CASSSRGTGTYEQYF. The CDR3 nucleotides read TGTGCCAGCAGCTCGCGCGGGACAGGGACCTACGAGCAGTACTTC.

The chain recombines TRBV5-1 with TRBJ2-3, with 10 bases that match TRBD2. Germline V gene sequence: CDR1 SGHRS, CDR2 YFSETQ. V trimming: 4 bases; J trimming: 2 bases; junction bases outside the gene matches: 10. There are 17 residues in the CDR3. The CDR3 protein is CASSRGLAEIYTDTQYF. CDR3 in DNA: TGCGCCAGCAGCCGAGGACTAGCGGAAATTTACACAGATACGCAGTATTTT.

The rearrangement links TRBV5-8 to TRBJ2-2; unclear D gene. Trimming cost V 4 bases and J 0 bases, with 7 bases left between them. Germline CDR1 SGHTS, CDR2 YDEGEE. The CDR3 runs to 14 residues. The CDR3: CASSLLANTGELFF. CDR3 bases: TGTGCCAGCAGCCTCCTAGCGAACACCGGGGAGCTGTTTTTT.

The chain carries TRBV28 and TRBJ1-1, with 7 bases that match TRBD1. V was pared by 3 bases and J by 5 bases, with 9 bases of the junction left unmatched. From germline, CDR1 is MDHEN and CDR2 SYDVKM. CDR3 size: 15 residues. CDR3 sequence reads: CASSLVTGVYTEAFF. CDR3 in DNA: TGTGCCAGCAGTTTGGTAACAGGGGTTTATACTGAAGCTTTCTTT.

The chain has TRBV3-1 (or the pseudogene TRBV3-2) and TRBJ1-2; tentatively, D is TRBD1 (5 bases). Per the germline V gene, CDR1 is LGHDT and CDR2 is YNNKEL (reference sequence). V was pared by 3 bases and J by 8 bases, with 13 bases between. The CDR3 extends over 13 amino acids. CDR3 nucleotide sequence: TGTGCCAGCAGCCAGGTCGGGGGACGAGGCTACACCTTC. As protein: CASSQVGGRGYTF.

The chain combines TRBV9 with TRBJ2-1; TRBD2 is a possible D gene (6 bases). This CDR3 region has 14 residues. CDR1 and CDR2 (germline): SGDLS, YYNGEE. V was clipped by 7 bases and J by 6 bases, with 17 bases between them. The CDR3 nucleotides are TGTGCCAGCGGTCGGGGGTCGAATCCCAATGAGCAGTTCTTC. It translates to CASGRGSNPNEQFF.

The rearrangement links TRBV3-1 (or the pseudogene TRBV3-2) to TRBJ2-1; D is unclear. Per germline, CDR1 LGHDT and CDR2 YNNKEL (reference sequence). V was trimmed by 2 bases and J by 4 bases, leaving 15 bases between them. The CDR3 is made up of 16 amino acids. The CDR3 loop is CASSQISQRIYNEQFF. CDR3 DNA sequence: TGTGCCAGCAGCCAAATCAGTCAGCGCATATACAATGAGCAGTTCTTC.